Below are 6 T cell receptor beta chains sequenced from a single sample in a study of T cells in Graves' hyperthyroidism and ophthalmopathy. Amplified TCR beta CDR3 regions came from RNA transcripts. First-round RT-PCR of the TCR CDR3 relied on the HTBI primer set. A single record per CDR3 protein comes from TCRdb applying MiXCR to the multiplex PCR reads. The repertoire holds some 370,000 distinct CDR3 sequences, with over 13% as singletons. Source material: blood. These receptor sequences come from a man aged 50 to 60 with Graves' ophthalmopathy.

This clonotype was seen only a few times. The chain couples TRBV20-1 to TRBJ2-5, with 7 bases identical to TRBD2. The CDR3 consists of 14 residues. CDR1 is DFQATT, CDR2 SNEGSKA, per germline (reference sequence). The V gene end was trimmed by 3 bases and the J gene end by 0 bases; junction bases not matched to a gene: 4. The CDR3 coding sequence is TGCAGTGCTAGCTGGGGGGGGTACCAAGAGACCCAGTACTTC. Translation: CSASWGGYQETQYF.

This clonotype was counted many times. The chain couples TRBV15 to TRBJ2-7; 8 bases map to TRBD2. Germline V gives CDR1 LNHNV, CDR2 YYDKDF (reference sequence). J lost 3 bases, V lost 0 bases, and 4 bases had no gene match. The CDR3 consists of 15 residues. DNA for the CDR3: TGTGCCACCAGCAGAGATTTGGGACTAGGCTACGAGCAGTACTTC. Protein: CATSRDLGLGYEQYF.

This clonotype has at least ten counts. The rearrangement links TRBV2 to TRBJ2-1, with unresolved D. The germline V and J ends were trimmed by 5 bases and 7 bases, with 15 bases remaining between them. The germline V gene encodes CDR1 SNHLY and CDR2 FYNNEI. The CDR3 is made up of 14 amino acids. CDR3 nucleotides: TGTGCCAGCAGTAACCCCGGTCCTAGGAATGAGCAGTTCTTC. Translation: CASSNPGPRNEQFF. The full variable domain, its missing parts supplied by reference TRBV2 and TRBJ2-1, is EPEVTQTPSHQVTQMGQEVILRCVPISNHLYFYWYRQILGQKVEFLVSFYNNEISEKSEIFDDQFSVERPDGSNFTLKIRSTKLEDSAMYFCASSNPGPRNEQFFGPGTRLTVL.

This chain joins TRBV2 and TRBJ2-4, with a tentative D call TRBD2 (6 bases). Trimming cost V 9 bases and J 0 bases, with 12 bases left between them. The CDR3 sequence is 14 residues long. Germline CDR1 SNHLY, CDR2 FYNNEI. CDR3 residues: CASNSGLAKNIQYF. Written as DNA, the CDR3 is TGTGCCAGTAATAGCGGATTAGCCAAAAACATTCAGTACTTC.

This clonotype was seen at least ten times. The chain combines TRBV20-1 with TRBJ2-7; possibly TRBD2 for D (6 bases). CDR3 size: 14 residues. The V gene's germline CDR1 is DFQATT and CDR2 SNEGSKA (reference sequence). Trimming pared 1 base from V and 0 bases from J, leaving 10 bases between. This CDR3 reads CSARVFGSSYEQYF. In DNA form, the CDR3 reads TGCAGTGCTAGAGTTTTCGGGAGCTCCTACGAGCAGTACTTC.

The chain uses TRBV5-4 and TRBJ2-7, with unresolved D. Germline CDR1 and CDR2: SGHNT and YYREEE (reference sequence). The length of the CDR3 is 12 residues. Deletions cut 6 bases from V and 5 bases from J, with 12 bases between. CDR3 protein: CASTSTSHEQYF. CDR3 in DNA: TGTGCCAGCACATCTACCTCGCACGAGCAGTACTTC.